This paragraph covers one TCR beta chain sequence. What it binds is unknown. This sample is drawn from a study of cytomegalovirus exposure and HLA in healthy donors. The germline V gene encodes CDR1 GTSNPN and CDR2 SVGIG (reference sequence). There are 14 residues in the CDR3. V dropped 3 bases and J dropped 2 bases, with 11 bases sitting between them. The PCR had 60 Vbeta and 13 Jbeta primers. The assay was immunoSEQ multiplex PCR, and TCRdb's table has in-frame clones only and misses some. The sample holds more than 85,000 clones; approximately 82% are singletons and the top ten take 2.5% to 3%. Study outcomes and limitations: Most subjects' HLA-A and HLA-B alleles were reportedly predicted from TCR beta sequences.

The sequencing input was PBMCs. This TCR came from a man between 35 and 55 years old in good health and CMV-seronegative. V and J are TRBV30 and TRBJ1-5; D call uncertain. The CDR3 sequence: CAWSRPGGNQPQHF. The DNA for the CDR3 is TGTGCCTGGAGCCGGCCGGGAGGCAATCAGCCCCAGCATTTT.